The TCR beta chain described here comes from a study of Graves' ophthalmopathy and Graves' hyperthyroidism. Whole-study results and caveats: For predicting ophthalmopathy progression, the model had 70.59% sensitivity and approximately 72% specificity. The 13-signature model separated ophthalmopathy from stable hyperthyroidism at around 88% sensitivity and roughly 80% specificity.

Germline CDR1 reads SNHLY; CDR2 reads FYNNEI. Trimming took 8 bases from V and 5 from J, leaving 13 bases between them. The CDR3 runs to 12 residues. Physicians reached a diagnosis by relying on clinical symptoms, serum thyroxine, TRAb, thyroid ultrasound and orbital computed tomography. RNA served as the template for amplifying TCR beta CDR3 regions. Investigators did first-round RT-PCR with HTBI primers, then second-round multiplex PCR. Via MiXCR, TCRdb re-called the multiplex PCR reads, giving one row per CDR3 protein. The sample has 350,000 to 450,000 distinct CDR3 sequences, approximately 21% seen once. This clonotype was seen many times. The antigen is undetermined.

The sequence came from a woman between 18 and 30 years old with stable Graves' hyperthyroidism. The sample was peripheral blood. J is TRBJ2-7 and V is TRBV2; D unresolved. The CDR3 region has the DNA TGTGCCAGCTGGCTTGTAGAAGACGAGCAGTACTTC. Translating it yields CASWLVEDEQYF.